This is a list of T cell receptor beta chains from one sample in a study of blood T cell repertoires in COVID-19. Sequencing was performed with immunoSEQ multiplex PCR; in TCRdb, only in-frame clones are kept and a portion is missing. Of fewer than 200,000 clones listed, approximately 90% were seen once; the top ten hold around 0.88%. The sequenced sample consisted of peripheral blood. These receptors all come from a woman between 18 and 29 years old who had recovered from COVID-19. CDR3s include the opening cysteine and the closing phenylalanine or tryptophan.

TRBV19	TRBJ2-6	CASSIEATGVSGANVLTF
TRBV11-3	TRBJ2-7	CASSFISSYEQYF
TRBV9	TRBJ2-3	CASSGTGFQVDTQYF
TRBV7-6	TRBJ2-1	CASSWAGRVNEQFF
TRBV11-2	TRBJ1-1	CASSLDSGNTEAFF
TRBV6-1	TRBJ1-4	CASSYGGGGEKLFF
TRBV2	TRBJ2-6	CASSGDLTIGSGANVLTF
TRBV7-8	TRBJ1-1	CASSPEQGRPLMNTEAFF
TRBV9	TRBJ1-2	CASSVTGGGYGYTF
TRBV6-1	TRBJ1-6	CASSELGTDNSPLHF
TRBV19	TRBJ1-2	CASSIDEKNYGYTF
TRBV27	TRBJ1-6	CASSPRAGTENSPLHF
TRBV19	TRBJ1-6	CASSIGHGDSPLHF
TRBV2	TRBJ2-3	CASRGTSGFTDTQYF
TRBV27	TRBJ2-1	CASSSDTGGSYNEQFF
TRBV14	TRBJ1-2	CASSQGLPSRGHGYTF
TRBV7-2	TRBJ2-1	CASSLGGDLNEQFF
TRBV5-4	TRBJ1-2	CASSLDRTNYGYTF
TRBV5-1	TRBJ1-1	CASSLSRGSTEAFF
TRBV11-2	TRBJ2-5	CASSPEAMGRLYQYF
TRBV15	TRBJ2-3	CATMGGGRNTQYF
TRBV9	TRBJ2-1	CASSVGSGYNEQFF
TRBV19	TRBJ1-2	CASSTFSIPRQGVDGYTF
TRBV4-3	TRBJ2-6	CASSQDSGGGANVLTF
TRBV27	TRBJ2-1	CASRGGNRGTYNEQFF
TRBV6-5	TRBJ2-1	CASRGASSYNEQFF
TRBV6-2/TRBV6-3	TRBJ2-1	CARSDGRGGLDNEQFF
TRBV18	TRBJ2-5	CASSPGRETQYF